These T cell receptor beta chains were read from a single sample in a study of blood T cell repertoires in COVID-19. Sequenced by immunoSEQ multiplex PCR; TCRdb stores in-frame clones only, minus some. The sample holds some 350,000 clones, roughly 87% seen once. The sequenced sample consisted of PBMCs or T cells enriched from blood (not recorded which). Receptors originate from a woman between 25 and 40 years old who had recovered from COVID-19. Both conserved end residues are part of each CDR3. A D gene is named only where the DNA matches it firmly. Rows may omit the clone size; those that give it use once, few, many or a size class.

v_gene: TRBV12-3/TRBV12-4
abundance: -
d_gene: -
j_gene: TRBJ2-7
CDR3aa: CASSFTSRAEQYF
CDR3nt: TGTGCCAGCAGTTTCACTAGTCGTGCCGAGCAGTACTTC

v_gene: TRBV30
abundance: -
d_gene: -
j_gene: TRBJ1-1
CDR3aa: CAWHPGYAEAFF
CDR3nt: TGTGCCTGGCACCCCGGGTATGCTGAAGCTTTCTTT

v_gene: TRBV12-3/TRBV12-4
abundance: -
d_gene: -
j_gene: TRBJ1-2
CDR3aa: CASSIQGNYGYTF
CDR3nt: TGTGCCAGCAGCATACAGGGAAACTATGGCTACACCTTC

v_gene: TRBV7-9
abundance: -
d_gene: -
j_gene: TRBJ1-2
CDR3aa: CASSTGFIYGYTF
CDR3nt: TGTGCCAGCAGCACAGGGTTTATCTACGGCTACACCTTC

v_gene: TRBV7-2
abundance: -
d_gene: TRBD2
j_gene: TRBJ2-7
CDR3aa: CASSLVSSSGSYEQYF
CDR3nt: TGTGCCAGCAGCTTAGTCTCCTCTAGCGGGAGCTACGAGCAGTACTTC

v_gene: TRBV2
abundance: -
d_gene: -
j_gene: TRBJ1-1
CDR3aa: CASSSQRRNTEAFF
CDR3nt: TGTGCCAGCAGTAGTCAACGGAGAAACACTGAAGCTTTCTTT

v_gene: TRBV18
abundance: once
d_gene: -
j_gene: TRBJ1-5
CDR3aa: CASSPERNQPQHF
CDR3nt: TGTGCCAGCTCACCGGAGCGCAATCAGCCCCAGCATTTT

v_gene: TRBV27
abundance: few
d_gene: -
j_gene: TRBJ2-3
CDR3aa: CASSFGDTQYF
CDR3nt: TGTGCCAGCAGTTTCGGAGATACGCAGTATTTT

v_gene: TRBV2
abundance: -
d_gene: -
j_gene: TRBJ2-5
CDR3aa: CASSPQGSGETQYF
CDR3nt: TGTGCCAGCAGTCCGCAGGGGTCTGGAGAGACCCAGTACTTC

v_gene: TRBV12-3/TRBV12-4
abundance: few
d_gene: -
j_gene: TRBJ1-3
CDR3aa: CASSFYGNTIYF
CDR3nt: TGTGCCAGCAGTTTTTATGGAAACACCATATATTTT

v_gene: TRBV5-1
abundance: -
d_gene: TRBD2
j_gene: TRBJ2-1
CDR3aa: CASSLGLAGATIYNEQFF
CDR3nt: TGCGCCAGCAGCTTGGGACTAGCGGGGGCCACGATCTACAATGAGCAGTTCTTC

v_gene: TRBV27
abundance: -
d_gene: -
j_gene: TRBJ1-4
CDR3aa: CASSLRGWANEKLFF
CDR3nt: TGTGCCAGCAGTTTACGGGGGTGGGCTAATGAAAAACTGTTTTTT

v_gene: TRBV28
abundance: -
d_gene: -
j_gene: TRBJ2-2
CDR3aa: CASSLGLGELFF
CDR3nt: TGTGCCAGCAGTTTAGGGCTCGGGGAGCTGTTTTTT

v_gene: TRBV28
abundance: -
d_gene: TRBD1
j_gene: TRBJ1-6
CDR3aa: CASSLLQGANSPLHF
CDR3nt: TGTGCCAGCAGTTTATTACAGGGGGCCAATTCACCCCTCCACTTT

v_gene: TRBV19
abundance: -
d_gene: -
j_gene: TRBJ1-5
CDR3aa: CASSPGRNQPQHF
CDR3nt: TGTGCCAGTAGTCCCGGGAGAAATCAGCCCCAGCATTTT

v_gene: TRBV21-1
abundance: -
d_gene: -
j_gene: TRBJ2-5
CDR3aa: CASVGETQYF
CDR3nt: TGTGCCAGCGTCGGAGAGACCCAGTACTTC

v_gene: TRBV6-6
abundance: -
d_gene: TRBD1
j_gene: TRBJ1-3
CDR3aa: CASSLRDRGSGNTIYF
CDR3nt: TGTGCCAGCAGTTTAAGAGACAGGGGGTCTGGAAACACCATATATTTT

v_gene: TRBV27
abundance: -
d_gene: TRBD1
j_gene: TRBJ2-7
CDR3aa: CASSPKRQGYEQYF
CDR3nt: TGTGCCAGCAGTCCAAAACGACAGGGCTACGAGCAGTACTTC

v_gene: TRBV6-4
abundance: -
d_gene: TRBD2
j_gene: TRBJ2-3
CDR3aa: CASSFSGGEDTQYF
CDR3nt: TGTGCCAGCAGTTTTAGCGGGGGGGAAGATACGCAGTATTTT

v_gene: TRBV18
abundance: -
d_gene: TRBD1
j_gene: TRBJ2-7
CDR3aa: CASSPPAGQGNVEQYF
CDR3nt: TGTGCCAGCTCACCACCGGCGGGACAGGGTAATGTCGAGCAGTACTTC

v_gene: TRBV30
abundance: -
d_gene: TRBD1
j_gene: TRBJ1-2
CDR3aa: CAWSVQGTGVFGYTF
CDR3nt: TGTGCCTGGAGTGTACAGGGGACAGGGGTCTTTGGCTACACCTTC

v_gene: TRBV7-9
abundance: -
d_gene: -
j_gene: TRBJ2-6
CDR3aa: CASSTQGFGANVLTF
CDR3nt: TGTGCCAGCAGCACACAGGGTTTTGGGGCCAACGTCCTGACTTTC

v_gene: TRBV5-1
abundance: few
d_gene: TRBD2
j_gene: TRBJ2-7
CDR3aa: CASSLGTSVTYEQYF
CDR3nt: TGCGCCAGCAGCTTGGGGACTAGCGTGACCTACGAGCAGTACTTC

v_gene: TRBV11-1
abundance: -
d_gene: TRBD1
j_gene: TRBJ1-1
CDR3aa: CASSGLSGQGKPEAFF
CDR3nt: TGTGCCAGCAGCGGCCTGTCGGGACAGGGGAAGCCTGAAGCTTTCTTT

v_gene: TRBV6-1
abundance: -
d_gene: -
j_gene: TRBJ2-5
CDR3aa: CASSDRGVRETQYF
CDR3nt: TGTGCCAGCAGTGATAGGGGTGTACGAGAGACCCAGTACTTC

v_gene: TRBV30
abundance: -
d_gene: -
j_gene: TRBJ1-1
CDR3aa: CAWSVRRGNWDTEAFF
CDR3nt: TGTGCCTGGAGTGTACGCAGGGGTAATTGGGACACTGAAGCTTTCTTT

v_gene: TRBV5-1
abundance: -
d_gene: -
j_gene: TRBJ1-1
CDR3aa: CASSRTDGTEAFF
CDR3nt: TGCGCCAGCAGCCGGACAGATGGAACTGAAGCTTTCTTT

v_gene: TRBV2
abundance: -
d_gene: TRBD1
j_gene: TRBJ1-5
CDR3aa: CASSSPGQADQPQHF
CDR3nt: TGTGCCAGCAGCAGCCCCGGACAGGCCGATCAGCCCCAGCATTTT

v_gene: TRBV16
abundance: -
d_gene: TRBD2
j_gene: TRBJ2-1
CDR3aa: CASSQSMASGDHNEQFF
CDR3nt: TGTGCCAGCAGCCAATCCATGGCTAGCGGGGACCACAATGAGCAGTTCTTC

v_gene: TRBV6-5
abundance: -
d_gene: TRBD1
j_gene: TRBJ1-2
CDR3aa: CASSQGAFYGYTF
CDR3nt: TGTGCCAGCAGTCAGGGGGCTTTTTATGGCTACACCTTC

v_gene: TRBV12-3/TRBV12-4
abundance: -
d_gene: -
j_gene: TRBJ2-5
CDR3aa: CASTSQSQETQYF
CDR3nt: TGTGCCAGCACTTCACAGAGCCAAGAGACCCAGTACTTC

v_gene: TRBV6-5
abundance: -
d_gene: -
j_gene: TRBJ2-7
CDR3aa: CASSYSSQRLSYEQYF
CDR3nt: TGTGCCAGCAGTTACTCGAGCCAGCGGCTTTCCTACGAGCAGTACTTC

v_gene: TRBV29-1
abundance: many
d_gene: -
j_gene: TRBJ2-7
CDR3aa: CSVDTGYEQYF
CDR3nt: TGCAGCGTTGATACGGGTTACGAGCAGTACTTC

v_gene: TRBV7-8
abundance: once
d_gene: -
j_gene: TRBJ1-6
CDR3aa: CASSLEAAGRNSPLHF
CDR3nt: TGTGCCAGCAGCTTAGAGGCGGCAGGGCGAAATTCACCCCTCCACTTT

v_gene: TRBV3-1/TRBV3-2
abundance: -
d_gene: -
j_gene: TRBJ1-2
CDR3aa: CASSQDRASPIF
CDR3nt: TGTGCCAGCAGCCAAGATAGAGCGTCACCTATCTTC

v_gene: TRBV5-4
abundance: once
d_gene: -
j_gene: TRBJ2-7
CDR3aa: CASSLERVNEQYF
CDR3nt: TGTGCCAGCAGCCTGGAGAGGGTGAACGAGCAGTACTTC

v_gene: TRBV2
abundance: -
d_gene: TRBD2
j_gene: TRBJ2-2
CDR3aa: CASGFGLAGYTGELFF
CDR3nt: TGTGCCAGCGGCTTCGGACTAGCGGGGTACACCGGGGAGCTGTTTTTT

v_gene: TRBV5-5
abundance: -
d_gene: TRBD2
j_gene: TRBJ2-3
CDR3aa: CASSLGSGRAADTQYF
CDR3nt: TGTGCCAGCAGCTTAGGTAGCGGGAGAGCGGCAGATACGCAGTATTTT

v_gene: TRBV15
abundance: few
d_gene: -
j_gene: TRBJ1-2
CDR3aa: CATSRAGTSNYGYTF
CDR3nt: TGTGCCACCAGCAGAGCTGGCACCTCTAACTATGGCTACACCTTC

v_gene: TRBV28
abundance: -
d_gene: TRBD1
j_gene: TRBJ1-1
CDR3aa: CASRTGVLSTEAFF
CDR3nt: TGTGCCAGCAGAACAGGGGTTTTATCCACTGAAGCTTTCTTT

v_gene: TRBV7-2
abundance: -
d_gene: TRBD1
j_gene: TRBJ1-2
CDR3aa: CASSGWRSTGDNYGYTF
CDR3nt: TGTGCCAGCAGCGGATGGCGATCGACAGGGGACAACTATGGCTACACCTTC

v_gene: TRBV6-4
abundance: -
d_gene: -
j_gene: TRBJ2-3
CDR3aa: CASSPTGTSTDTQYF
CDR3nt: TGTGCCAGCAGCCCCACCGGGACTAGCACAGATACGCAGTATTTT

v_gene: TRBV11-2
abundance: -
d_gene: TRBD1
j_gene: TRBJ2-7
CDR3aa: CASNGQVLGEQYF
CDR3nt: TGTGCCAGCAACGGACAGGTGTTGGGCGAGCAGTACTTC

v_gene: TRBV6-6
abundance: -
d_gene: TRBD1
j_gene: TRBJ1-3
CDR3aa: CASTRSQGASSGNTIYF
CDR3nt: TGTGCCAGCACTCGGTCCCAGGGGGCGAGCTCTGGAAACACCATATATTTT

v_gene: TRBV27
abundance: few
d_gene: -
j_gene: TRBJ2-1
CDR3aa: CASSSSPSGRDNEQFF
CDR3nt: TGTGCCAGCAGTTCATCACCTTCGGGGAGAGACAATGAGCAGTTCTTC

v_gene: TRBV29-1
abundance: -
d_gene: -
j_gene: TRBJ1-2
CDR3aa: CSSTDSYGYTF
CDR3nt: TGCAGCTCGACGGACAGCTATGGCTACACCTTC

v_gene: TRBV18
abundance: -
d_gene: -
j_gene: TRBJ2-5
CDR3aa: CASESQTGEETQYF
CDR3nt: TGTGCCAGTGAATCCCAGACAGGTGAAGAGACCCAGTACTTC

v_gene: TRBV19
abundance: -
d_gene: -
j_gene: TRBJ1-4
CDR3aa: CASSRDPGANEKLFF
CDR3nt: TGTGCCAGTAGTCGGGACCCGGGGGCTAATGAAAAACTGTTTTTT

v_gene: TRBV5-1
abundance: -
d_gene: TRBD2
j_gene: TRBJ2-5
CDR3aa: CASSPTLADGSQYF
CDR3nt: TGCGCCAGCAGCCCGACCCTAGCGGACGGGTCCCAGTACTTC

v_gene: TRBV6-1
abundance: -
d_gene: TRBD1
j_gene: TRBJ1-5
CDR3aa: CASSEAPDRGYQPQHF
CDR3nt: TGTGCCAGCAGTGAAGCGCCGGACAGGGGCTACCAGCCCCAGCATTTT

v_gene: TRBV3-1/TRBV3-2
abundance: -
d_gene: TRBD1
j_gene: TRBJ1-2
CDR3aa: CASSLRAGQGGSGYTF
CDR3nt: TGTGCCAGCAGCCTCAGAGCGGGACAGGGAGGGAGTGGCTACACCTTC

v_gene: TRBV19
abundance: -
d_gene: TRBD1
j_gene: TRBJ2-1
CDR3aa: CASSLRDSHNEQFF
CDR3nt: TGTGCCAGTAGTCTACGGGACAGTCACAATGAGCAGTTCTTC